Presented here are 21 T cell receptor beta chains from one specimen sequenced in a study of T-cell reconstitution after alpha-beta-depleted transplantation in children. Using unique molecular identifiers, the investigators prepared the TCRbeta library. TCRdb re-analysed the PCR reads in MiXCR, keeping a single row per CDR3 protein. The data contain about a million distinct CDR3 sequences, about 29% of them singletons. The sample was PBMCs, mostly from graft donor cells, taken 360 days after TCRalphabeta/CD19-depleted stem cell transplant. Every receptor here comes from a boy under three years old who had a stem cell transplant for SCID, so the T cells may come from the graft donor.

This clonotype was seen more than once but under ten times. This rearrangement joins TRBV10-3 to TRBJ2-1; the match to TRBD1 covers 7 bases. CDR3 length equals 12 residues. The V gene's germline CDR1 is ENHRY and CDR2 SYGVKD. V gave up 2 bases and J gave up 15 bases; unmatched junction bases: 7. The DNA of the CDR3 is TGTGCCATCAGTGAGCGGGACAGTCCGAGGTTCTTC. Its protein product is CAISERDSPRFF.

This clonotype came up a few times. This rearrangement joins TRBV5-1 to TRBJ2-5; D perhaps matches TRBD1 (5 bases). Germline V gene data show CDR1 as SGHRS and CDR2 as YFSETQ. This CDR3 is built from 14 residues. The V and J ends lost 0 bases and 5 bases respectively, with 11 bases between them. This CDR3 reads CASSLDASGETQYF. The CDR3 DNA is TGCGCCAGCAGCTTGGACGCATCAGGGGAGACCCAGTACTTC.

This sequence joins TRBV12-3 or TRBV12-4 and TRBJ2-1, with 7 bases that match TRBD2. CDR3 length equals 14 residues. V gave up 6 bases and J gave up 8 bases; unmatched junction bases: 10. Here the CDR3 DNA reads TGTGCCAGCAGCCGCCGGGGAGGGTACCATGAGCAGTTCTTC. It codes for CASSRRGGYHEQFF.

This clonotype turned up a few times. The V call is TRBV14, the J call TRBJ2-3; D remains ambiguous. Germline CDR1 and CDR2: SGHDN and FVKESK. CDR3 length: 13 amino acids. The V end lost 1 base, the J end lost 4 bases, and 6 bases lay between the germline ends. In DNA form, the CDR3 reads TGTGCCAGCAGCCAAGTATATGCAGATACGCAGTATTTT. Translation gives CASSQVYADTQYF.

V usage is TRBV4-3 and J usage is TRBJ2-7, with D perhaps given as TRBD1 or TRBD2 (5 bases each). Germline V lookup: CDR1 LGHNA, CDR2 YSLEER. The V end was cut by 0 bases, the J end by 4 bases, with 28 bases between. The CDR3 has 20 amino acids. CDR3 amino acids: CASSQDILGESGTREYEQYF. The CDR3 coding sequence is TGCGCCAGCAGCCAAGATATCTTAGGGGAATCCGGGACCCGCGAGTACGAGCAGTACTTC.

The V call is TRBV12-3 or TRBV12-4, the J call TRBJ2-2; D remains unclear. V was trimmed by 5 bases and J by 5 bases, leaving 15 bases between them. The CDR3 length is 15 residues. CDR3 region: CASSTRRAPTGELFF. CDR3 DNA sequence: TGTGCCAGCAGTACCCGCCGGGCCCCTACCGGGGAGCTGTTTTTT.

A few counts support this clonotype. The chain employs TRBV5-1 and TRBJ2-1, with D tentatively TRBD1 (5 bases). Germline values: CDR1 SGHRS, CDR2 YFSETQ. The V end was cut by 4 bases, the J end by 1 base, with 15 bases between. This CDR3 comprises 16 residues. CDR3 amino acids: CASSPPGYSSYNEQFF. The DNA for the CDR3 is TGCGCCAGCAGCCCCCCAGGGTATTCATCCTACAATGAGCAGTTCTTC.

The chain links TRBV7-8 to TRBJ2-3; 8 nucleotides align to TRBD2. Germline-derived CDR1 and CDR2 are SGHVS and FQNEAQ. The V gene end was trimmed by 5 bases and the J gene end by 6 bases; junction bases not matched to a gene: 13. This CDR3 spans 16 amino acids. CDR3 nucleotide sequence: TGTGCCAGCAGCATCCCCGGGGGGGGCTTTGCGGATACGCAGTATTTT. Its protein is CASSIPGGGFADTQYF.

The gene calls are TRBV7-1 and TRBJ1-2, with D unresolved. TRBV7-1 is assigned to the ORF class and has an uncertain function. This CDR3 region has 16 residues. Trimming shortened V by 4 bases and J by 4 bases, and 19 bases separated the two germline ends. Written as DNA, the CDR3 is TGTGCCAGCAGCTTCAGGCGCGGGCGGGCGGTCTATGGCTACACCTTC. Protein product: CASSFRRGRAVYGYTF.

This rearrangement joins TRBV2 to TRBJ2-7; 8 bases are a match to TRBD2. This CDR3 comprises 13 residues. CDR1 is SNHLY, CDR2 FYNNEI, per germline. V shed 11 bases, J shed 0 bases, and the junction held 6 bases outside the gene matches. The CDR3 protein is CAGRGGRSYEQYF. Here the CDR3 DNA reads TGTGCCGGCCGGGGGGGTCGCTCCTACGAGCAGTACTTC.

J is TRBJ1-5 and V is TRBV15, with a tentative D call TRBD1 (6 bases). Germline CDR1 reads LNHNV; CDR2 reads YYDKDF (reference sequence). Trimming stripped 0 bases from V and 9 bases from J, with 12 bases between. CDR3 length: 14 residues. In nucleotides, the CDR3 is TGTGCCACCAGCAGAGATCCCGGGGGCGGGCCCCAGCATTTT. It translates to CATSRDPGGGPQHF.

The CDR3 region is CASSQFLLGAAGYNEQFF. In nucleotides, the CDR3 is TGTGCCAGCAGCCAATTTTTGCTCGGAGCGGCTGGCTACAATGAGCAGTTCTTC. This rearrangement joins TRBV14 to TRBJ2-1, with a weak D call TRBD2 (5 bases). This CDR3 spans 18 amino acids. Between the trimmed V and J ends, which lost 2 bases and 3 bases, there was a span of 20 bases. CDR1 is SGHDN, CDR2 FVKESK, per germline.

The chain uses TRBV5-1 and TRBJ1-1; D is perhaps TRBD1 (6 bases). The germline CDR1 and CDR2 sequences are SGHRS and YFSETQ. This CDR3 has 14 amino acids. Trimming removed 4 bases from V and 6 bases from J, with 16 bases in between. In nucleotides, the CDR3 is TGCGCCAGCAGCCGCGGGACATCTTCCCCTGAAGCTTTCTTT. It is translated as CASSRGTSSPEAFF.

The gene calls are TRBV7-9 and TRBJ2-3, with D tentatively TRBD1 (6 bases). This CDR3 is 14 amino acids long. Deletions cut 8 bases from V and 0 bases from J, with 12 bases between. The V gene's germline CDR1 is SEHNR and CDR2 FQNEAQ (reference sequence). The CDR3 here is CASLQGSSTDTQYF. The CDR3 DNA reads TGTGCCAGCCTGCAGGGGAGTAGCACAGATACGCAGTATTTT. Supplemented by reference TRBV7-9 and TRBJ2-3, the full variable domain reads DTGVSQNPRHKITKRGQNVTFRCDPISEHNRLYWYRQTLGQGPEFLTYFQNEAQLEKSRLLSDRFSAERPKGSFSTLEIQRTEQGDSAMYLCASLQGSSTDTQYFGPGTRLTVL.

This clonotype was detected only a few times. The V call is TRBV18, the J call TRBJ2-1; D not certain. CDR3 size: 13 residues. V lost 2 bases to trimming and J lost 6 bases, with 8 bases between them. The germline CDR1 and CDR2 sequences are KGHSH and LQKENI. The CDR3 loop is CASSPGARNEQFF. The CDR3, as DNA: TGTGCCAGCTCACCAGGAGCGCGCAATGAGCAGTTCTTC.

J is TRBJ1-4 and V is TRBV30, with D possibly being TRBD1 (5 bases). Trimming removed 0 bases at V and 11 bases at J, with 16 bases between. Germline loops: CDR1 GTSNPN, CDR2 SVGIG (reference sequence). The CDR3 is 14 amino acids. CDR3 sequence reads: CAWSVPGLVRKLFF. The CDR3 coding sequence is TGTGCCTGGAGTGTACCAGGGCTTGTGCGGAAACTGTTTTTT.

This chain connects TRBV7-9 to TRBJ2-7; 8 bases match TRBD2. This CDR3 spans 15 amino acids. The J segment lost 3 bases and the V segment lost 1 base, leaving 5 bases of the junction unmatched. Germline V lookup: CDR1 SEHNR, CDR2 FQNEAQ (reference sequence). The CDR3 spells CASSLVQRGNYEQYF. In DNA form, the CDR3 reads TGTGCCAGCAGCTTAGTCCAGCGGGGGAACTACGAGCAGTACTTC. Complete variable domain (other parts from reference TRBV7-9 and TRBJ2-7): DTGVSQNPRHKITKRGQNVTFRCDPISEHNRLYWYRQTLGQGPEFLTYFQNEAQLEKSRLLSDRFSAERPKGSFSTLEIQRTEQGDSAMYLCASSLVQRGNYEQYFGPGTRLTVT.

The chain recombines TRBV29-1 with TRBJ2-7; 7 nucleotides line up with TRBD1. The germline CDR1 and CDR2 sequences are SQVTM and ANQGSEA. J gave up 0 bases and V 6 bases, and 5 bases lay outside the gene matches. The CDR3 sequence is 13 residues long. DNA for the CDR3: TGCAGCGTCGCGACAGGGCCCTCCTACGAGCAGTACTTC. Its protein is CSVATGPSYEQYF.

V usage is TRBV18 and J usage is TRBJ2-1; D gene uncertain. The CDR3 spans 13 residues. CDR1 and CDR2 (germline): KGHSH, LQKENI. V lost 0 bases, J lost 7 bases, and 7 bases lay in between. This chain's CDR3 is CASSPPARNEQFF. CDR3 nucleotides: TGTGCCAGCTCACCACCGGCGAGGAATGAGCAGTTCTTC.

The rearrangement joins TRBV5-1 to TRBJ2-1, with D tentatively TRBD1 or TRBD2 (5 bases each). Between the trimmed V and J ends, which lost 1 base and 7 bases, there was a span of 12 bases. The germline gives CDR1 SGHRS, CDR2 YFSETQ. This CDR3 comprises 14 residues. The CDR3 sequence is CASSLLPGPNEQFF. In DNA form, the CDR3 reads TGCGCCAGCAGCTTGCTCCCGGGACCAAATGAGCAGTTCTTC.

This clonotype was seen a few times. The chain couples TRBV10-3 to TRBJ2-3; 8 nucleotides match TRBD2. V was pared by 2 bases and J by 10 bases, with 8 bases of the junction left unmatched. Germline CDR1 ENHRY, CDR2 SYGVKD. This CDR3 comprises 14 residues. CDR3 region: CAISERPPGGPQYF. CDR3 nucleotides: TGTGCCATCAGTGAGAGGCCACCGGGGGGGCCGCAGTATTTT.